These T cell receptor beta chains were read from a single sample in a study of technical replicates of blood from a few donors. Method: immunoSEQ multiplex PCR; TCRdb's copy keeps in-frame clones and lacks some. This table has tens of thousands of clones, roughly 96% appearing once. The sequencing input was T cells isolated from PBMCs. The receptors shown here come from a human donor in good health. CDR3s include the opening cysteine and the closing phenylalanine or tryptophan. Fields, in order: J gene, clone size, V gene, D gene, CDR3 DNA, CDR3 protein. D genes are given only for firm matches. Clone size, where shown, is once, few, many, or a class for clones that have expanded.

j_call: TRBJ2-1; clone_size: .; v_call: TRBV6-5; d_call: TRBD2; cdr3_nt: TGTGCCAGCAGTTGGCTAGCGGGTTCCAATGAGCAGTTCTTC; cdr3_aa: CASSWLAGSNEQFF
j_call: TRBJ2-7; clone_size: .; v_call: TRBV6-5; d_call: .; cdr3_nt: TGTGCCAGCAGTTACTATCAGGGCGCCTACGAGCAGTACTTC; cdr3_aa: CASSYYQGAYEQYF
j_call: TRBJ2-3; clone_size: .; v_call: TRBV27; d_call: TRBD2; cdr3_nt: TGTGCCAGCAGTTTAGCGGGAGCGGGGACAGATACGCAGTATTTT; cdr3_aa: CASSLAGAGTDTQYF
j_call: TRBJ2-5; clone_size: .; v_call: TRBV11-2; d_call: .; cdr3_nt: TGTGCCAGCAGCTTAGAAGGGGTCGAGACCCAGTACTTC; cdr3_aa: CASSLEGVETQYF
j_call: TRBJ1-2; clone_size: .; v_call: TRBV2; d_call: TRBD1; cdr3_nt: TGTGCCAGCAGTTTGACAGGGGAGGGCTATGGCTACACCTTC; cdr3_aa: CASSLTGEGYGYTF
j_call: TRBJ2-7; clone_size: .; v_call: TRBV11-3; d_call: TRBD2; cdr3_nt: TGTGCCAGCAGGCAGGGACTATCTACCTACGAGCAGTACTTC; cdr3_aa: CASRQGLSTYEQYF
j_call: TRBJ2-3; clone_size: .; v_call: TRBV5-4; d_call: .; cdr3_nt: TGTGCCAGCAGGGCCGGGACTCTCAACTCAGATACGCAGTATTTT; cdr3_aa: CASRAGTLNSDTQYF
j_call: TRBJ1-1; clone_size: .; v_call: TRBV7-9; d_call: .; cdr3_nt: TGTGCCAGCAGCCTAACAGGGATGAACACTGAAGCTTTCTTT; cdr3_aa: CASSLTGMNTEAFF
j_call: TRBJ2-1; clone_size: .; v_call: TRBV2; d_call: TRBD2; cdr3_nt: TGTGCCAGCAGTGTGTCTAGCGGGAGGGCCAGGGAGTTCTTC; cdr3_aa: CASSVSSGRAREFF
j_call: TRBJ2-7; clone_size: .; v_call: TRBV4-1; d_call: .; cdr3_nt: TGCGCCAGCAGCCAAGATGGCAGATACGAGCAGTACTTC; cdr3_aa: CASSQDGRYEQYF
j_call: TRBJ2-7; clone_size: .; v_call: TRBV5-6; d_call: .; cdr3_nt: TGTGCCAGCAGCCCTCTTGCGGGCAGGTCCTACGAGCAGTACTTC; cdr3_aa: CASSPLAGRSYEQYF
j_call: TRBJ1-1; clone_size: once; v_call: TRBV5-1; d_call: TRBD1; cdr3_nt: TGCGCCAGCAGCTTGCCGGGACAGGGCGCTGAAGCTTTCTTT; cdr3_aa: CASSLPGQGAEAFF
j_call: TRBJ1-5; clone_size: .; v_call: TRBV7-9; d_call: TRBD1; cdr3_nt: TGTGCCAGCAGCGTAGGACAGGGGAAGGGCAATCAGCCCCAGCATTTT; cdr3_aa: CASSVGQGKGNQPQHF
j_call: TRBJ2-7; clone_size: .; v_call: TRBV4-1; d_call: TRBD2; cdr3_nt: TGCGCCAGCAGCCAAGGACTAGCGGGATACGAGCAGTACTTC; cdr3_aa: CASSQGLAGYEQYF
j_call: TRBJ2-7; clone_size: .; v_call: TRBV6-5; d_call: .; cdr3_nt: TGTGCCAGCAGTTACTCATCTGTCTACGAGCAGTACTTC; cdr3_aa: CASSYSSVYEQYF
j_call: TRBJ1-2; clone_size: .; v_call: TRBV6-1; d_call: .; cdr3_nt: .; cdr3_aa: CASSVRGLFAPGSCTF